This entry lists 9 T cell receptor beta chains sequenced from one sample in a study of blood T cell repertoires in COVID-19. Here immunoSEQ multiplex PCR was the method, and the copy in TCRdb shows in-frame clones only, minus some. The sample holds around 140,000 clones, 60% to 85% seen once. Sequenced: peripheral blood. The source is a woman aged 55-69 years with acute or convalescent COVID-19.

The gene calls are TRBV11-2 and TRBJ1-1; no clear D gene. The CDR3 runs to 14 residues. The germline V gene has CDR1 SGHAT and CDR2 FQNNGV. Trimming took 1 base from V and 12 from J, leaving 18 bases between them. CDR3 in amino acids: CASSLVPAAAESFF. The CDR3 DNA reads TGTGCCAGCAGCTTAGTACCGGCCGCCGCGGAATCTTTCTTT.

The chain joins TRBV2 to TRBJ2-3, with 11 bases identical to TRBD2. CDR1 and CDR2 (germline): SNHLY, FYNNEI. CDR3 size: 16 residues. The ends lost 6 bases at V and 0 bases at J; junction bases unmatched: 5. The CDR3 bases are TGTGCCAGCAGGCTACTAGCGGGGGCTAGCACAGATACGCAGTATTTT. It encodes CASRLLAGASTDTQYF.

This clone was counted a few times. The chain links TRBV28 to TRBJ1-1, with a weak D call TRBD1 (6 bases). This CDR3 is 14 amino acids long. Germline CDR1 is MDHEN and CDR2 is SYDVKM. V was shortened by 4 bases and J by 4 bases, with 13 bases between the two germline ends. The CDR3: CASSYGGGGTEAFF. The CDR3 DNA reads as TGTGCCAGCAGTTACGGGGGAGGGGGCACTGAAGCTTTCTTT.

This clone has only one observation. The chain employs TRBV21-1 and TRBJ2-7; TRBD1, the D gene given by the table, was not confirmed from the DNA. TRBV21-1 is labeled a pseudogene. The CDR3 totals 14 residues. CDR3 amino acids: CASSKCRVLYEQYF. The CDR3 coding sequence is TGTGCCAGCAGCAAATGCAGGGTGCTCTACGAGCAGTACTTC.

The sample holds a few counts of this clone. V is TRBV14 and J is TRBJ2-7; D gene unclear. Trimming cost V 4 bases and J 1 base, with 11 bases left between them. From germline, CDR1 is SGHDN and CDR2 FVKESK. The CDR3 runs to 14 residues. CDR3 nucleotides: TGTGCCAGCAGCCTCCCACCAGGATCCTACGAGCAGTACTTC. As protein: CASSLPPGSYEQYF. The full variable domain, rest sourced from reference TRBV14 and TRBJ2-7, is EAGVTQFPSHSVIEKGQTVTLRCDPISGHDNLYWYRRVMGKEIKFLLHFVKESKQDESGMPNNRFLAERTGGTYSTLKVQPAELEDSGVYFCASSLPPGSYEQYFGPGTRLTVT.

The chain uses TRBV27 and TRBJ1-6; D is perhaps TRBD1 (5 bases). In germline, CDR1 is MNHEY, CDR2 SMNVEV (reference sequence). Trimming shortened V by 6 bases and J by 0 bases, and 18 bases separated the two germline ends. There are 18 residues in the CDR3. This chain's CDR3 is CASSLRGRWSSYNSPLHF. The CDR3 DNA reads as TGTGCCAGCAGCCTTAGGGGCAGATGGTCCTCCTATAATTCACCCCTCCACTTT.

Details on this clone: The sample contains more than one DNA sequence encoding this CDR3. The gene calls are TRBV19 and TRBJ2-1, with 15 bases aligning to TRBD2. The CDR3 totals 15 residues. Unmatched junction bases numbered 3, after V lost 3 bases and J lost 9 bases. CDR1 is LNHDA, CDR2 SQIVND, per germline (reference sequence). The CDR3 DNA follows: TGTGCCAGTAGTATTCCGGGACTAGCGGGAGGTGAGCAGTTCTTC. This encodes CASSIPGLAGGEQFF.

This chain links TRBV19 with TRBJ1-5, with 10 bases matching TRBD1. The CDR3 loop spans 16 amino acids. The germline V gene encodes CDR1 LNHDA and CDR2 SQIVND (reference sequence). V shed 3 bases and J 6 bases; nucleotides not matched to a gene: 8. CDR3 in amino acids: CASSIQGQGSGQPQHF. The CDR3 DNA is TGTGCCAGTAGTATCCAGGGACAGGGGTCTGGTCAGCCCCAGCATTTT.

The rearrangement links TRBV4-1 to TRBJ2-2; perhaps TRBD2 as D (6 bases). Per germline, CDR1 MGHRA and CDR2 YSYEKL. This CDR3 has 16 amino acids. V was shortened by 1 base and J by 6 bases, with 15 bases between the two germline ends. The DNA for the CDR3 is TGCGCCAGCAGCCAAGTCGGGGACTTGGGGTCCGGGGAGCTGTTTTTT. Translated, it gives CASSQVGDLGSGELFF.